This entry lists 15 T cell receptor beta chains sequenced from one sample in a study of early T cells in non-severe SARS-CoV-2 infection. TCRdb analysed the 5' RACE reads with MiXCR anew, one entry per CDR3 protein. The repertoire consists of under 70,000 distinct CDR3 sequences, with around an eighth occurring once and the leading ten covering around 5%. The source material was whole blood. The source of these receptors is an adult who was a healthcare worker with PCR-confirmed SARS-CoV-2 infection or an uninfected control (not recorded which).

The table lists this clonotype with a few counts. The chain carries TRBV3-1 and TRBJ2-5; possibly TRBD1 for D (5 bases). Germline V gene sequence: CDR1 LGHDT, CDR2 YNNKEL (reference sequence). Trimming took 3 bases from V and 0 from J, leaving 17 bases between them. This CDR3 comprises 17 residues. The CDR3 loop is CASSQDETDTYQETQYF. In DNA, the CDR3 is TGTGCCAGCAGCCAGGACGAGACAGATACGTACCAAGAGACCCAGTACTTC.

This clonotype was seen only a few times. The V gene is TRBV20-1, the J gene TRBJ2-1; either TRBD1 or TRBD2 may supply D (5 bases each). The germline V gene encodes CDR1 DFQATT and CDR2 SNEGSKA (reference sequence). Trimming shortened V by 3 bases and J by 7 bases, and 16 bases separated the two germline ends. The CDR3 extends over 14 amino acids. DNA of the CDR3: TGCAGTGCTAGTATGGGGGTAGGAGGTAATGAGCAGTTCTTC. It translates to CSASMGVGGNEQFF.

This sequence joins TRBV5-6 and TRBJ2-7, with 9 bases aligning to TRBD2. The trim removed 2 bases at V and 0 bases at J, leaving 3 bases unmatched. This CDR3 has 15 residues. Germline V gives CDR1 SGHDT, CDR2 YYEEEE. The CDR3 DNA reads TGTGCCAGCAGCTTAGGACTAGCGAGCTCCTACGAGCAGTACTTC. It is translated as CASSLGLASSYEQYF.

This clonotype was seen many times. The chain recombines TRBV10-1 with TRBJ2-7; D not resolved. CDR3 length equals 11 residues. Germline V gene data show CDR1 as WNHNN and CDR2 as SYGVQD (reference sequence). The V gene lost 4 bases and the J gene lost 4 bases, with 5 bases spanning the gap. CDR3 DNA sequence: TGCGCCAGCAGTGCAGGTTACGAGCAGTACTTC. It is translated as CASSAGYEQYF.

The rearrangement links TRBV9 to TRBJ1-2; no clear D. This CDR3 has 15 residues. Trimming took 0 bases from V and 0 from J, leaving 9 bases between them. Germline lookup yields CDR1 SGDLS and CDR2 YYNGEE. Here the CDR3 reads CASSVAPEPNYGYTF. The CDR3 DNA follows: TGTGCCAGCAGCGTAGCCCCGGAACCTAACTATGGCTACACCTTC.

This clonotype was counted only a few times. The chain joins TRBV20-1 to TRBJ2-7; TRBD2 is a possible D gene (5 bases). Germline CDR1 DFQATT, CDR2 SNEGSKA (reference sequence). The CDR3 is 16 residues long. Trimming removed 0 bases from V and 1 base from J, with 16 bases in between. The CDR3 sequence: CSARDRAGQASYEQYF. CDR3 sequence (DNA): TGCAGTGCTAGAGATAGGGCGGGCCAGGCGTCCTACGAGCAGTACTTC.

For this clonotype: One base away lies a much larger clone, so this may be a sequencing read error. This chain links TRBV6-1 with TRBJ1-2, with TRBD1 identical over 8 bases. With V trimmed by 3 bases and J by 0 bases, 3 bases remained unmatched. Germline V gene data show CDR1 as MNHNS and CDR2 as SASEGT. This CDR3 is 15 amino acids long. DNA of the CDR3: TGTGCCAGCAGTGATTGGACAGGGTCTAACTATGGCTACACCTTC. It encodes CASSDWTGSNYGYTF.

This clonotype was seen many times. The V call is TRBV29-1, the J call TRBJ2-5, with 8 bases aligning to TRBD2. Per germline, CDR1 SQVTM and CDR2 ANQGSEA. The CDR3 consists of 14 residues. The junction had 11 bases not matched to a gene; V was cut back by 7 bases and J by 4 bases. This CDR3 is CSASEVGRAETQYF. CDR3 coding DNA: TGCAGCGCCTCCGAGGTCGGGAGGGCAGAGACCCAGTACTTC.

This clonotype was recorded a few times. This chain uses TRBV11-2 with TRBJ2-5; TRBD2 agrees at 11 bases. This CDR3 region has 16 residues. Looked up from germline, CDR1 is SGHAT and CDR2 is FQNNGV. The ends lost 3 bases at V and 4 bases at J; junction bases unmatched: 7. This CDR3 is CASSLGTSGRLETQYF. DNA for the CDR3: TGTGCCAGCAGCTTGGGAACTAGCGGGAGATTAGAGACCCAGTACTTC.

This chain's CDR3 is CASSLTADYGYTF. DNA for the CDR3: TGTGCCAGCAGTTTAACGGCAGACTATGGCTACACCTTC. The rearrangement links TRBV28 to TRBJ1-2; no firm D call. The germline V and J ends were trimmed by 2 bases and 3 bases, with 7 bases remaining between them. The CDR3 runs to 13 residues. Germline loops: CDR1 MDHEN, CDR2 SYDVKM.

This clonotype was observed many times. The CDR3 reads CASSGGEAGANVLTF. Here the CDR3 DNA reads TGCGCCAGCAGCGGGGGCGAGGCTGGGGCCAACGTCCTGACTTTC. The J gene is TRBJ2-6, the V gene TRBV4-1, with D possibly matching TRBD1 (6 bases). CDR1 MGHRA and CDR2 YSYEKL come from the germline V gene. Trimming took off 5 bases at V and 2 bases at J, with 10 bases between the two ends. CDR3 size: 15 residues.

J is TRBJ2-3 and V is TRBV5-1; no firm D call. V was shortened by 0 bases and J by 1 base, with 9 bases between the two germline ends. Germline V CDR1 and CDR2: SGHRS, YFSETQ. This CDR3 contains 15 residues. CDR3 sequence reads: CASSLGDRGTDTQYF. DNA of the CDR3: TGCGCCAGCAGCTTGGGGGATCGGGGCACAGATACGCAGTATTTT.

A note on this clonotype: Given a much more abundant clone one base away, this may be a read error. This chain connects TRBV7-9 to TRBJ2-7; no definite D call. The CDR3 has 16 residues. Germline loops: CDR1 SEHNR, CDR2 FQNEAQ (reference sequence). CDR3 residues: CVSSPTDTEFSYEQYF. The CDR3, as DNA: TGTGTCAGCAGCCCCACCGACACGGAGTTCTCCTACGAGCAGTACTTC.

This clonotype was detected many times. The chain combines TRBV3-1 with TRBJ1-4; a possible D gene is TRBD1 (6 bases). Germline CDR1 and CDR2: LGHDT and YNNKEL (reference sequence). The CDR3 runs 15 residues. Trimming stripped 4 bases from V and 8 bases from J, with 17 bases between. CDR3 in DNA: TGTGCCAGCAGCCTCAAGCGGGGGGCAGGAGAAAAACTGTTTTTT. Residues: CASSLKRGAGEKLFF.

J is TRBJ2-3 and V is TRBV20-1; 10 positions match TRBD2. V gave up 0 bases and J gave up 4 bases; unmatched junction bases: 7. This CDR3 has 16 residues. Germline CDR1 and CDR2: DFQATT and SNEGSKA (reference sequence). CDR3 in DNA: TGCAGTGCTAGAGATGCTGAGCGGGGGGGCCCAGATACGCAGTATTTT. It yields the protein CSARDAERGGPDTQYF.